Below are 14 T cell receptor beta chains sequenced from a single sample in a study of blood T cell repertoires in COVID-19. Sequenced by immunoSEQ multiplex PCR; TCRdb stores in-frame clones only, minus some. The sample yields 120,000 to 150,000 clones, approximately 89% seen once. Sequenced input: peripheral blood. These receptors came from a man between 60 and 75 years old with active or convalescent COVID-19.

This chain joins TRBV7-8 and TRBJ1-5; no definite D call. CDR1 and CDR2 (germline): SGHVS, FQNEAQ. V lost 2 bases and J lost 3, with 11 bases in between. The CDR3 totals 15 residues. CDR3 DNA: TGTGCCAGCAGCTTAACGGGAGATCCCAATCAGCCCCAGCATTTT. It is translated as CASSLTGDPNQPQHF. Looking up the rest from reference TRBV7-8 and TRBJ1-5 gives the full variable domain: GAGVSQSPRYKVAKRGQDVALRCDPISGHVSLFWYQQALGQGPEFLTYFQNEAQLDKSGLPSDRFFAERPEGSVSTLKIQRTQQEDSAVYLCASSLTGDPNQPQHFGDGTRLSIL.

The chain has TRBV4-3 and TRBJ2-2, with 9 bases matching TRBD2. After removal of 0 bases from V and 4 bases from J, the junction contained 6 bases not matched to a gene. The CDR3 is 17 residues long. Germline CDR1 is LGHNA and CDR2 is YSLEER. For the CDR3, the DNA is TGCGCCAGCAGCCAAGACCTGGCGGGAGGGCCCACCGGGGAGCTGTTTTTT. Its translation is CASSQDLAGGPTGELFF.

The J gene is TRBJ1-5, the V gene TRBV18, with 7 bases identical to TRBD1. The V segment lost 4 bases and the J segment 7 bases; nucleotides outside the gene matches: 4. Germline CDR1 and CDR2: KGHSH and LQKENI. The CDR3 length is 13 residues. The DNA of the CDR3 is TGTGCCAGCTCACAACAGGGGAACCAGCCCCAGCATTTT. Its protein is CASSQQGNQPQHF.

The chain carries TRBV5-6 and TRBJ2-7; 10 nucleotides agree with TRBD2. Germline trimming cut 0 bases from V and 5 bases from J; bases unmatched to any gene: 5. The CDR3 totals 15 residues. Germline V gene data show CDR1 as SGHDT and CDR2 as YYEEEE. CDR3 residues: CASSLGWTSGNEQYF. The CDR3 DNA sequence: TGTGCCAGCAGCTTGGGGTGGACTAGCGGTAACGAGCAGTACTTC. The entire variable domain, with the rest obtained from reference TRBV5-6 and TRBJ2-7, is as follows: DAGVTQSPTHLIKTRGQQVTLRCSPKSGHDTVSWYQQALGQGPQFIFQYYEEEERQRGNFPDRFSGHQFPNYSSELNVNALLLGDSALYLCASSLGWTSGNEQYFGPGTRLTVT.

The chain employs TRBV19 and TRBJ1-2; a weak D match, TRBD1 (6 bases). Germline V gene sequence: CDR1 LNHDA, CDR2 SQIVND (reference sequence). Trimming removed 5 bases from V and 3 bases from J, with 16 bases in between. This CDR3 comprises 15 residues. This chain's CDR3 is CASSPSVQGYYGYTF. The CDR3 DNA sequence: TGTGCCAGTAGTCCCTCGGTGCAGGGGTACTATGGCTACACCTTC.

This chain uses TRBV7-9 with TRBJ2-1; 8 nucleotides line up with TRBD2. The CDR3 totals 17 residues. The germline CDR1 and CDR2 sequences are SEHNR and FQNEAQ (reference sequence). V shed 6 bases and J 10 bases; nucleotides not matched to a gene: 20. The CDR3 DNA reads as TGTGCCAGCAGTTCGAATTCAGGGGACCTTCGGACTAGCGAGCAGTTCTTC. Protein: CASSSNSGDLRTSEQFF.

This chain's CDR3 is CASSHRDRGPYEQYF. For the CDR3, the DNA is TGTGCCAGCAGCCACCGGGACAGGGGGCCCTACGAGCAGTACTTC. This chain connects TRBV6-5 to TRBJ2-7; TRBD1 agrees at 12 bases. Germline assignment: CDR1 MNHEY and CDR2 SVGAGI. V dropped 6 bases and J dropped 2; count of bases not matched to a gene: 5. This CDR3 contains 15 residues.

The chain carries TRBV9 and TRBJ2-7; 8 bases are shared with TRBD1. CDR1 and CDR2 from the germline V gene are SGDLS and YYNGEE. J lost 5 bases, V lost 4 bases, and 11 bases had no gene match. There are 15 residues in the CDR3. Here the CDR3 DNA reads TGTGCCAGCAGCACGGGACAGGTCCAAATTGACGAGCAGTACTTC. It specifies CASSTGQVQIDEQYF.

The chain uses TRBV7-9 and TRBJ2-1; 9 bases fit TRBD2. The CDR3 covers 17 residues. After removal of 0 bases from V and 7 bases from J, the junction contained 10 bases not matched to a gene. Germline-derived CDR1 and CDR2 are SEHNR and FQNEAQ (reference sequence). The CDR3 DNA reads as TGTGCCAGCAGCTTAGCGCGAAGCGGGAGGCCGGTGAATGAGCAGTTCTTC. As protein: CASSLARSGRPVNEQFF.

The J gene is TRBJ2-3, the V gene TRBV3-1 (or the pseudogene TRBV3-2), with 9 bases lining up with TRBD2. The CDR3 length is 15 residues. J was trimmed by 5 bases and V by 5 bases; bases with no gene match: 8. Germline values: CDR1 LGHDT, CDR2 YNNKEL (reference sequence). CDR3 amino acids: CASSSWGSGRDTQYF. The CDR3 DNA follows: TGTGCCAGCAGCTCCTGGGGTAGCGGGAGAGATACGCAGTATTTT.

The gene calls are TRBV5-1 and TRBJ1-4, with no clear D. This CDR3 is built from 14 residues. Germline V lookup: CDR1 SGHRS, CDR2 YFSETQ. Trimming removed 0 bases from V and 8 bases from J, with 11 bases in between. This chain's CDR3 is CASSLETRGEKLFF. CDR3 nucleotide sequence: TGCGCCAGCAGCTTGGAGACCCGAGGGGAAAAACTGTTTTTT.

Of note for this clone: The sample has other DNA sequences that encode this CDR3 too. The genes are TRBV28 and TRBJ2-7, with 14 bases identical to TRBD2. This CDR3 has 15 amino acids. Trimming at V came to 3 bases and at J to 2 bases, leaving 0 bases not matched to a gene. CDR1 and CDR2 from the germline V gene are MDHEN and SYDVKM. CDR3 loop: CASSLGLAGAYEQYF. The CDR3 DNA follows: TGTGCCAGCAGTTTGGGACTAGCGGGAGCCTACGAGCAGTACTTC.

The chain combines TRBV19 with TRBJ2-3; 7 bases line up with TRBD2. CDR1 and CDR2 from the germline V gene are LNHDA and SQIVND (reference sequence). The J segment lost 5 bases and the V segment lost 5 bases, leaving 1 base of the junction unmatched. This CDR3 comprises 12 residues. This CDR3 reads CASSPSGDTQYF. In DNA, the CDR3 is TGTGCCAGTAGTCCTAGCGGAGATACGCAGTATTTT. The complete variable domain, with remaining parts taken from reference TRBV19 and TRBJ2-3, reads DGGITQSPKYLFRKEGQNVTLSCEQNLNHDAMYWYRQDPGQGLRLIYYSQIVNDFQKGDIAEGYSVSREKKESFPLTVTSAQKNPTAFYLCASSPSGDTQYFGPGTRLTVL.

This chain links TRBV5-1 with TRBJ2-7, with TRBD1 as a possible D gene (5 bases). Germline-derived CDR1 and CDR2 are SGHRS and YFSETQ. Trimming took 2 bases from V and 7 from J, leaving 19 bases between them. This CDR3 is 15 amino acids long. The CDR3 nucleotides are TGCGCCAGCAGCTTTTGGGGCGACTCCGCTCAGGAGCAGTACTTC. Translated, it gives CASSFWGDSAQEQYF.